These 6 T cell receptor beta chains share one sample of origin, sequenced in a study of OX40 agonist ivuxolimab in advanced cancers. Generated by immunoSEQ multiplex PCR, the TCRdb table keeps only in-frame clones and is missing some. The sample consists of 37,000 or so clones, approximately 84% of them appearing once. This sample comprised CD4+ or CD8+ T cells sorted from blood, obtained in a trial of the OX40 agonist ivuxolimab. The receptors derive from an adult with an advanced solid tumor such as melanoma, head and neck, liver or kidney cancer.

The CDR3 region is CASSPFGGYNEQFF. Written as DNA, the CDR3 is TGTGCCAGTAGTCCTTTTGGGGGATACAATGAGCAGTTCTTC. V gene TRBV19 combines with J gene TRBJ2-1; D assignment may be TRBD1 or TRBD2 (5 bases each). This CDR3 is built from 14 residues. Germline CDR1 reads LNHDA; CDR2 reads SQIVND (reference sequence). V lost 5 bases and J lost 4, with 12 bases in between. Looking up the rest from reference TRBV19 and TRBJ2-1 gives the full variable domain: DGGITQSPKYLFRKEGQNVTLSCEQNLNHDAMYWYRQDPGQGLRLIYYSQIVNDFQKGDIAEGYSVSREKKESFPLTVTSAQKNPTAFYLCASSPFGGYNEQFFGPGTRLTVL.

The V call is TRBV11-2, the J call TRBJ1-1, with D possibly TRBD1 on 5 matching bases. There are 14 residues in the CDR3. Trimming shortened V by 5 bases and J by 5 bases, and 15 bases separated the two germline ends. Germline values: CDR1 SGHAT, CDR2 FQNNGV. The CDR3 protein is CASSEGTGGTEAFF. The CDR3, as DNA: TGTGCCAGCAGCGAAGGGACGGGAGGGACTGAAGCTTTCTTT.

This sequence joins TRBV4-2 and TRBJ1-1, with D uncertain. The V gene's germline CDR1 is LGHNA and CDR2 YNFKEQ. This CDR3 is built from 13 residues. Trimming shortened V by 4 bases and J by 3 bases, and 9 bases separated the two germline ends. The CDR3 DNA follows: TGTGCCAGCAGCCCTACCATGCACACTGAAGCTTTCTTT. Translated: CASSPTMHTEAFF.

The rearrangement uses TRBV19 and TRBJ1-1; possible D gene TRBD1, 5 bases. Germline-derived CDR1 and CDR2 are LNHDA and SQIVND (reference sequence). The CDR3 runs to 15 residues. The germline V and J ends were trimmed by 5 bases and 0 bases, with 13 bases remaining between them. The CDR3 reads CASSVGRNMNTEAFF. CDR3 DNA sequence: TGTGCCAGTAGTGTGGGACGGAACATGAACACTGAAGCTTTCTTT.

This clone has a single count. The chain carries TRBV30 and TRBJ1-3, with D maybe TRBD1 (6 bases). The CDR3 totals 14 residues. V lost 1 base and J 0 bases, leaving 7 bases between the germline ends. Germline values: CDR1 GTSNPN, CDR2 SVGIG (reference sequence). The CDR3 spells CAWSEGVSGNTIYF. The CDR3 coding sequence is TGTGCCTGGAGTGAGGGGGTCTCTGGAAACACCATATATTTT.

The chain joins TRBV11-1 to TRBJ2-7; D gene unclear. Deletions cut 7 bases from V and 2 bases from J, with 9 bases between. This CDR3 has 12 amino acids. The germline gives CDR1 SGHAT, CDR2 FQDESV (reference sequence). The CDR3 is CASIKFTYEQYF. CDR3 nucleotides: TGTGCCAGCATCAAGTTCACCTACGAGCAGTACTTC.